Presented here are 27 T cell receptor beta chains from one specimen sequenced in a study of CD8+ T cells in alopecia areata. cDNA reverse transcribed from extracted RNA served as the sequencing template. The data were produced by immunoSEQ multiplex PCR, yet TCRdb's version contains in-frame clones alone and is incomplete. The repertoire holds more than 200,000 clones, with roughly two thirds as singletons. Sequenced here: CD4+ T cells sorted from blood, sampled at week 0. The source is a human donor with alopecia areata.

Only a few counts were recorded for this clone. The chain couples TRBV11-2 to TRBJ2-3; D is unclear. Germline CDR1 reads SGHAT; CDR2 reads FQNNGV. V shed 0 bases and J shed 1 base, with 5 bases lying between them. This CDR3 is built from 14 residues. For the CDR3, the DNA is TGTGCCAGCAGCTTAGACCGGGGCACAGATACGCAGTATTTT. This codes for CASSLDRGTDTQYF.

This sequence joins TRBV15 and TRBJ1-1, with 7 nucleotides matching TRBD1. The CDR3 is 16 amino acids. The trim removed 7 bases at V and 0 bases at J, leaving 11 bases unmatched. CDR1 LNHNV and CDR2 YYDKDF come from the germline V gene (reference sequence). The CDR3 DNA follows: TGTGCCACCACCCCGACAGGAGACAGGGTGAACACTGAAGCTTTCTTT. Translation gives CATTPTGDRVNTEAFF.

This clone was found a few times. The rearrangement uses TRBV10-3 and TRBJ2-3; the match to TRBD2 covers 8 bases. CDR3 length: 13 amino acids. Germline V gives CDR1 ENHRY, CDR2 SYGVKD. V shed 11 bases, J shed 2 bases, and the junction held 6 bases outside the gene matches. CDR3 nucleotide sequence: TGTGCCTCCTTAGCGGGATTCACAGATACGCAGTATTTT. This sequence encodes CASLAGFTDTQYF.

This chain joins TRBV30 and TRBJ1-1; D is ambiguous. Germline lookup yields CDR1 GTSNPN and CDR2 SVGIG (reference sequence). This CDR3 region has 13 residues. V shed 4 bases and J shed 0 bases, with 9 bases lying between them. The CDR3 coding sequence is TGTGCCTGGAAGGGAGTGATGAACACTGAAGCTTTCTTT. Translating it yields CAWKGVMNTEAFF.

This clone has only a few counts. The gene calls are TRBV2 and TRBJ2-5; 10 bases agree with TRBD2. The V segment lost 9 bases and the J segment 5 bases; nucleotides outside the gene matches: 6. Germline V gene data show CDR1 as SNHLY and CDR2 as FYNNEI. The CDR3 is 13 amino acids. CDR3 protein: CARGAGGLETQYF. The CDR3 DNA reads TGTGCCAGAGGAGCGGGGGGGCTTGAGACCCAGTACTTC. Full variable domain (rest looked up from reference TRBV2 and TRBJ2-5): EPEVTQTPSHQVTQMGQEVILRCVPISNHLYFYWYRQILGQKVEFLVSFYNNEISEKSEIFDDQFSVERPDGSNFTLKIRSTKLEDSAMYFCARGAGGLETQYFGPGTRLLVL.

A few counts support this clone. CDR3 DNA sequence: TGTGCCAGCAGCGTAGGTACAGGAACAGATACGCAGTATTTT. It translates to CASSVGTGTDTQYF. This chain joins TRBV9 and TRBJ2-3; weak D call: TRBD1 (5 bases). Trimming left V 0 bases short and J 3 bases short, with 8 bases between. The CDR3 extends over 14 amino acids. The V gene's germline CDR1 is SGDLS and CDR2 YYNGEE.

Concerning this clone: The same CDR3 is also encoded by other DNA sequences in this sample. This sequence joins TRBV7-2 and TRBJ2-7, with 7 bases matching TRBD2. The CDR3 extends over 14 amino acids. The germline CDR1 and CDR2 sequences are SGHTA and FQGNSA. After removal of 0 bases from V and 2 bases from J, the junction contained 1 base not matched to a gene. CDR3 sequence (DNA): TGTGCCAGCAGCTTAGCCGGGACTACCTACGAGCAGTACTTC. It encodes CASSLAGTTYEQYF.

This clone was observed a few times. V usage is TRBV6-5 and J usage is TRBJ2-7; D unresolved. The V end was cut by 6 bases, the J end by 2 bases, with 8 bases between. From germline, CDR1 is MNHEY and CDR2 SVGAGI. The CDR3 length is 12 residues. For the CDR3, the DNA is TGTGCCAGCAGAACGGGCGCCTACGAGCAGTACTTC. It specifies CASRTGAYEQYF.

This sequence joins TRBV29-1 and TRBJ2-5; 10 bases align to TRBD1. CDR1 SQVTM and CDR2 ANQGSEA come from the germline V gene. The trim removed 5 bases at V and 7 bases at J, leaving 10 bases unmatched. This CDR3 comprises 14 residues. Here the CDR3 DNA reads TGCAGCGTTCCAGGGGGACAGGGGATGGGGACCCAGTACTTC. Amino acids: CSVPGGQGMGTQYF.

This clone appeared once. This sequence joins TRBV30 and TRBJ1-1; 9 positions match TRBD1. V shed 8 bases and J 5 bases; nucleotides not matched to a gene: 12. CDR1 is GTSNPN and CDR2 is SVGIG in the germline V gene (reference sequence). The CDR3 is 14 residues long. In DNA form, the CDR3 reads TGTGCCCTACACTCCGGGACAGGGAGGACTGAAGCTTTCTTT. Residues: CALHSGTGRTEAFF.

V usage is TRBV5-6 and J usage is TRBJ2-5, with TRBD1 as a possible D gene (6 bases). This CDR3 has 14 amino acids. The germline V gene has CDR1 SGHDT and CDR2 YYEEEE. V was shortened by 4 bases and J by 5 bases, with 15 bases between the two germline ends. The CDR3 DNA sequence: TGTGCCAGCAGCCGAGTGGACAGTGGCGAGACCCAGTACTTC. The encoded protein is CASSRVDSGETQYF.

CDR3: CATVGRSDEQYF. The CDR3 nucleotides are TGTGCCACCGTAGGTCGTAGCGACGAGCAGTACTTC. This chain joins TRBV27 and TRBJ2-7; TRBD2 is a possible D gene (5 bases). Germline V lookup: CDR1 MNHEY, CDR2 SMNVEV (reference sequence). There are 12 residues in the CDR3. Trimming shortened V by 10 bases and J by 5 bases, and 15 bases separated the two germline ends.

The CDR3 DNA sequence: TGTGCCAGCAGTGGGTGGGAGAACACTGAAGCTTTCTTT. This sequence encodes CASSGWENTEAFF. The V call is TRBV2, the J call TRBJ1-1; no firm D call. Germline CDR1 reads SNHLY; CDR2 reads FYNNEI. The CDR3 extends over 13 amino acids. Deletions cut 4 bases from V and 1 base from J, with 7 bases between. Variable domain in full (rest from reference TRBV2 and TRBJ1-1): EPEVTQTPSHQVTQMGQEVILRCVPISNHLYFYWYRQILGQKVEFLVSFYNNEISEKSEIFDDQFSVERPDGSNFTLKIRSTKLEDSAMYFCASSGWENTEAFFGQGTRLTVV.

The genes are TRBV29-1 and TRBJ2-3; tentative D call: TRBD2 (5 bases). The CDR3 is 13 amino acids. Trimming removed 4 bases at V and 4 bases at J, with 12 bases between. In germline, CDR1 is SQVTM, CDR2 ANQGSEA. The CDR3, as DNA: TGCAGCGTTGGAATACTAGGCGCAGATACGCAGTATTTT. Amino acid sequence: CSVGILGADTQYF.

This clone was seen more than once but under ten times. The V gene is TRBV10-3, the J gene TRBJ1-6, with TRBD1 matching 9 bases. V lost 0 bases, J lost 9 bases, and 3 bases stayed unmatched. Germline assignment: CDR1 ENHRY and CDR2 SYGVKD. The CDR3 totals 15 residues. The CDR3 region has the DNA TGTGCCATCAGTGAGTCGACAGGGGGTTTTTCACCCCTCCACTTT. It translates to CAISESTGGFSPLHF.

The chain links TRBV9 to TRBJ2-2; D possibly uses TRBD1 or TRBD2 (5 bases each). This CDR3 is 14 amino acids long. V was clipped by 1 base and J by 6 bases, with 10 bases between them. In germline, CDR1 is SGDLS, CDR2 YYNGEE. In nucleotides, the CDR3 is TGTGCCAGCAGCGTATCCGGGGCGGCCGGGGAGCTGTTTTTT. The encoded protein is CASSVSGAAGELFF. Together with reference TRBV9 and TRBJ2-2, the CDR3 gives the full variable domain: DSGVTQTPKHLITATGQRVTLRCSPRSGDLSVYWYQQSLDQGLQFLIQYYNGEERAKGNILERFSAQQFPDLHSELNLSSLELGDSALYFCASSVSGAAGELFFGEGSRLTVL.

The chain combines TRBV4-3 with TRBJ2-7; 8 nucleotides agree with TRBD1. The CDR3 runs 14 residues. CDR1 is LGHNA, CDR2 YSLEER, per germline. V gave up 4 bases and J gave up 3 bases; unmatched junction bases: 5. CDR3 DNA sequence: TGCGCCAGCAGCCGGAATGGACAGGGCTACGAGCAGTACTTC. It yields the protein CASSRNGQGYEQYF.

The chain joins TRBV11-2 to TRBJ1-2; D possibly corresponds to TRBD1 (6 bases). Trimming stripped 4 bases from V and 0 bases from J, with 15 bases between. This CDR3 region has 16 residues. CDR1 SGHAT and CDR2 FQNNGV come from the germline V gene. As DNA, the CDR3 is TGTGCCAGCAGCTCCCCGCGGGCAGGGGCTAACTATGGCTACACCTTC. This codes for CASSSPRAGANYGYTF.

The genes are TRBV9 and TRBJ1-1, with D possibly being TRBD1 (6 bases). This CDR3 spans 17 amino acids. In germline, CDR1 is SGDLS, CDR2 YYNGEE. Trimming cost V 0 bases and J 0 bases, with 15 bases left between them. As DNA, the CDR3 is TGTGCCAGCAGCGTAGAGGGGACAACCGACATGAACACTGAAGCTTTCTTT. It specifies CASSVEGTTDMNTEAFF.

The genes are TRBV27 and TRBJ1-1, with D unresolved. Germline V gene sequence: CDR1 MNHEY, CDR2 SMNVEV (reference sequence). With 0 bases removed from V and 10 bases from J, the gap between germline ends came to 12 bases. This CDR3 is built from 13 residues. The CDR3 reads CASSLSRVDGAFF. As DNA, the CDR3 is TGTGCCAGCAGTTTATCGAGAGTCGATGGAGCTTTCTTT.

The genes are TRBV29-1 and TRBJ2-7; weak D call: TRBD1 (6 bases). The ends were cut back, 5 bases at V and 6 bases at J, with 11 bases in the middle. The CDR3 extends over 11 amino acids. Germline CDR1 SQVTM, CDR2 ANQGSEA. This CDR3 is CSVRRGGEQYF. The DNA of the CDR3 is TGCAGCGTTCGCAGGGGCGGCGAGCAGTACTTC.

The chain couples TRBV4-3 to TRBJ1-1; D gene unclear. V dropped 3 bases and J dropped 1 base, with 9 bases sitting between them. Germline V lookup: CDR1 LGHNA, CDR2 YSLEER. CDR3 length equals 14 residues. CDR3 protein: CASSQATANTEAFF. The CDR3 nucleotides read TGCGCCAGCAGCCAGGCAACAGCGAACACTGAAGCTTTCTTT.

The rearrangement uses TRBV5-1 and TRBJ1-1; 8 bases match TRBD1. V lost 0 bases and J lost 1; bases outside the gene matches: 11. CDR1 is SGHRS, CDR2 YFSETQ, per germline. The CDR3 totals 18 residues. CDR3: CASSLGLGTGEPNTEAFF. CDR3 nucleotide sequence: TGCGCCAGCAGCTTGGGACTTGGGACAGGAGAGCCGAACACTGAAGCTTTCTTT.

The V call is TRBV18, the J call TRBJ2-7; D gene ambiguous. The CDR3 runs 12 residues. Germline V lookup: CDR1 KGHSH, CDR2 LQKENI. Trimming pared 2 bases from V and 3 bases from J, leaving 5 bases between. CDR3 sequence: CASSPGYYEQYF. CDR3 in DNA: TGTGCCAGCTCACCAGGGTACTACGAGCAGTACTTC.

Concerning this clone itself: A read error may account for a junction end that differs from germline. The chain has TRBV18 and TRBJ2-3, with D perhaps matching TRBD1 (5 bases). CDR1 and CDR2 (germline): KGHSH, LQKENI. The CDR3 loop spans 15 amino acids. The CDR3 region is CASSPLRGGTDTQYF. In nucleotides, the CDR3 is TGTGCCAGCTCCCCACTAAGGGGCGGCACAGATACGCAGTATTTT. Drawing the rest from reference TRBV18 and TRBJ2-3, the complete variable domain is NAGVMQNPRHLVRRRGQEARLRCSPMKGHSHVYWYRQLPEEGLKFMVYLQKENIIDESGMPKERFSAEFPKEGPSILRIQQVVRGDSAAYFCASSPLRGGTDTQYFGPGTRLTVL.

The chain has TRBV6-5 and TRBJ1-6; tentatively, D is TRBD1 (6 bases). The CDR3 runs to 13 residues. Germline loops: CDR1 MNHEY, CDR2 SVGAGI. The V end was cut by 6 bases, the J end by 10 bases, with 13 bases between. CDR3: CASRQGYGSPLHF. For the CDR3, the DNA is TGTGCCAGCAGACAGGGATACGGATCACCCCTCCACTTT.

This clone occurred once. This chain's CDR3 is CASGPGGSYEQYF. CDR3 DNA sequence: TGTGCCAGCGGGCCCGGGGGCTCCTACGAGCAGTACTTC. This rearrangement joins TRBV7-3 to TRBJ2-7; D possibly corresponds to TRBD2 (6 bases). The V and J ends lost 8 bases and 0 bases respectively, with 11 bases between them. This CDR3 comprises 13 residues. Per germline, CDR1 SGHTA and CDR2 FQGTGA.